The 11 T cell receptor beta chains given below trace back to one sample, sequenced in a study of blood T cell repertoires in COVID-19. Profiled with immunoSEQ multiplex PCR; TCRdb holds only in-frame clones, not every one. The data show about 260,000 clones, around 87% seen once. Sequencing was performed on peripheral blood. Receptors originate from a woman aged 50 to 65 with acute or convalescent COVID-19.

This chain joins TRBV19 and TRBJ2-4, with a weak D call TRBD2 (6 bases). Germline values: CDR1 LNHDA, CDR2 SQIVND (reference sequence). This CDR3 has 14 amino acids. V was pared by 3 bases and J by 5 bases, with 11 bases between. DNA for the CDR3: TGTGCCAGTAGTATTTCCGGAGGGGAAAACATTCAGTACTTC. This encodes CASSISGGENIQYF.

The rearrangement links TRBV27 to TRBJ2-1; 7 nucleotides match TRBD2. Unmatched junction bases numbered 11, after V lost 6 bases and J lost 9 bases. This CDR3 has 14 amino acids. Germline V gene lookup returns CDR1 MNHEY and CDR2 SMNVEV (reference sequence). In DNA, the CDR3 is TGTGCCAGCAGCACCGGACTAGTGTCGATTGAGCAGTTCTTC. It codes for CASSTGLVSIEQFF.

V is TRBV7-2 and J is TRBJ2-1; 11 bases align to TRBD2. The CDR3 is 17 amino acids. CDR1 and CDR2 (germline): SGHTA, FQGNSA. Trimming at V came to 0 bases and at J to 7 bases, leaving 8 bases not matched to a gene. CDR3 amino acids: CASSLARFSGRANEQFF. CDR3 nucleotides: TGTGCCAGCAGCTTAGCGCGATTTAGCGGGAGGGCGAATGAGCAGTTCTTC.

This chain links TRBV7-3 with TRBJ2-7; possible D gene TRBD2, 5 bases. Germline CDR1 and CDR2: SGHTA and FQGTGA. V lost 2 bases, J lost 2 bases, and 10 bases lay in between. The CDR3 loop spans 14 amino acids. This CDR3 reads CASSLSSGAYEQYF. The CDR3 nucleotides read TGTGCCAGCAGCTTATCCAGCGGAGCCTACGAGCAGTACTTC.

CDR3 sequence reads: CASSFTGQGETQYF. CDR3 coding DNA: TGTGCCAGCAGTTTCACAGGCCAAGGGGAGACCCAGTACTTC. The rearrangement joins TRBV27 to TRBJ2-5; D may be TRBD1 (5 bases). Trimming pared 3 bases from V and 5 bases from J, leaving 13 bases between. The CDR3 totals 14 residues. CDR1 and CDR2 (germline): MNHEY, SMNVEV (reference sequence).

The CDR3 nucleotides are TGTGCCAGCAGTAAGCGGGGCTACGAGCAGTACTTC. Protein product: CASSKRGYEQYF. V usage is TRBV2 and J usage is TRBJ2-7; 7 bases are shared with TRBD2. Germline V gene sequence: CDR1 SNHLY, CDR2 FYNNEI. Losses at the gene ends were 5 bases for V and 3 bases for J; bases not matched to a gene: 1. The length of the CDR3 is 12 residues.

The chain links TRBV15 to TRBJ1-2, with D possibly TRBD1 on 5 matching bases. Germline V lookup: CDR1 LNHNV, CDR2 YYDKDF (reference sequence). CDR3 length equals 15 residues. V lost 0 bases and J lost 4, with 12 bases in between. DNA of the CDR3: TGTGCCACCAGCAGAGATCCGACAGAACCCTATGGCTACACCTTC. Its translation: CATSRDPTEPYGYTF.

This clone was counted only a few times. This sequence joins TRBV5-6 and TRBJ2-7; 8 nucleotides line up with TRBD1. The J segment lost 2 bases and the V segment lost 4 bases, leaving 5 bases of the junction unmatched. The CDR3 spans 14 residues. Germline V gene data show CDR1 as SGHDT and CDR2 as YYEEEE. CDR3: CASSGQGITYEQYF. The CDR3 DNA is TGTGCCAGCAGCGGACAGGGTATAACCTACGAGCAGTACTTC.

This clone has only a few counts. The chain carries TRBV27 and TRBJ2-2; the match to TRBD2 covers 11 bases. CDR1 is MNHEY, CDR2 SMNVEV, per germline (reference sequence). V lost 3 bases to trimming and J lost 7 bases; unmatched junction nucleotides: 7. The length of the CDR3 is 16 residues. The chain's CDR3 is CASSLRVAGGHGELFF. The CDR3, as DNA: TGTGCCAGCAGTTTGAGGGTAGCGGGAGGGCACGGGGAGCTGTTTTTT.

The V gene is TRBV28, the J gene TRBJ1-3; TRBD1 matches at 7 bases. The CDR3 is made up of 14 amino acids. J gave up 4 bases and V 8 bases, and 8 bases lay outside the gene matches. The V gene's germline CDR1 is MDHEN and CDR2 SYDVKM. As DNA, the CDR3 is TGTGCCAGCGGATCAACAGGGGCGGGAAACACCATATATTTT. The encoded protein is CASGSTGAGNTIYF.

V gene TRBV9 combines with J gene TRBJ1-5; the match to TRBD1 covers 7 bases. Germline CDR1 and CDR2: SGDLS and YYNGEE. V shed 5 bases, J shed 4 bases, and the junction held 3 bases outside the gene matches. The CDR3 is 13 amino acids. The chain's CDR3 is CASSRQGNQPQHF. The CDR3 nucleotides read TGTGCCAGCAGTCGACAGGGTAATCAGCCCCAGCATTTT.